This T cell receptor (beta chain) appears in the sequencing data of a study of T cell repertoires in cytomegalovirus infection. Study-wide context: Both CMV infection and a matching HLA type were indicated by public TCR beta signatures.

This clonotype has more than one count but fewer than ten. As yet, its antigen is unknown. TCRdb ran MiXCR on the reads and lists one entry per CDR3 protein. This sample has 150,000 to 200,000 distinct CDR3 sequences, with about 20% found just once. Germline CDR1 reads SGDLS; CDR2 reads YYNGEE. The CDR3 sequence is 13 residues long. V was clipped by 2 bases and J by 6 bases, with 11 bases between them. The specimen was CD8+ T cells from cultured PBMCs, collected from culture after CMV antigen stimulation. The chain is built from TRBV9 and TRBJ1-1; tentatively, D is TRBD1 (5 bases). This clonotype originated in a human donor in good health (CMV status not recorded). Some clones in this sample may be carry-over from other donors' samples. The CDR3 bases are TGTGCCAGCAGCGTCGGCAGAGGGGCTGAAGCTTTCTTT. As protein: CASSVGRGAEAFF.